These 21 T cell receptor beta chains were sequenced from one sample in a study of T cell responses to AZD1222 COVID-19 vaccine. Data came from immunoSEQ multiplex PCR; TCRdb stores just in-frame clones and leaves some out. The repertoire holds 130,000 to 150,000 clones, more than 90% seen once, with 3.1% in the top ten. The input for sequencing was peripheral blood, taken on day 0 of AZD1222 vaccination. These TCRs come from an adult in good health.

The V call is TRBV12-3 or TRBV12-4, the J call TRBJ1-1; no clear D. This CDR3 is built from 13 residues. Trimming pared 1 base from V and 1 base from J, leaving 4 bases between. In nucleotides, the CDR3 is TGTGCCAGCAGTTTAGGCAGGAACACTGAAGCTTTCTTT. Its protein product is CASSLGRNTEAFF.

This clone was picked up a small number of times. This rearrangement joins TRBV12-3 or TRBV12-4 to TRBJ2-7, with a weak D call TRBD2 (5 bases). Trimming left V 7 bases short and J 2 bases short, with 12 bases between. This CDR3 spans 13 amino acids. The CDR3 is CASTTAAPYEQYF. CDR3 DNA: TGTGCCAGCACCACAGCGGCCCCCTACGAGCAGTACTTC.

The rearrangement joins TRBV21-1 to TRBJ1-2. TRBV21-1 corresponds to a pseudogene. The CDR3 has 17 amino acids. CDR3 DNA sequence: TGTGCCAGCAGCGACGCCGGGACGGCGCCCTCTAACTATGGCTACACCTTC. Its translation: CASSDAGTAPSNYGYTF.

V usage is TRBV5-6 and J usage is TRBJ2-1; D unresolved. The V gene's germline CDR1 is SGHDT and CDR2 YYEEEE. The CDR3 is 12 residues long. V shed 1 base and J shed 8 bases, with 7 bases lying between them. The CDR3 protein is CASSLSEDEQFF. In DNA, the CDR3 is TGTGCCAGCAGCTTGTCCGAGGATGAGCAGTTCTTC.

The chain combines TRBV7-2 with TRBJ2-3, with 12 bases lining up with TRBD2. V was pared by 5 bases and J by 5 bases, with 5 bases of the junction left unmatched. The CDR3 is 15 residues long. Germline CDR1 SGHTA, CDR2 FQGNSA. The CDR3 nucleotides read TGTGCCAGCAGCCCTAGGGGACTAGCGGGAGATACGCAGTATTTT. Protein sequence: CASSPRGLAGDTQYF.

This chain joins TRBV19 and TRBJ1-4; D perhaps matches TRBD1 (5 bases). Germline assignment: CDR1 LNHDA and CDR2 SQIVND (reference sequence). This CDR3 has 13 residues. V was clipped by 4 bases and J by 8 bases, with 11 bases between them. The CDR3 DNA is TGTGCCAGTAGTACTACGGGGGGGGAAAAACTGTTTTTT. Residues: CASSTTGGEKLFF. The whole variable domain, remainder taken from reference TRBV19 and TRBJ1-4, is DGGITQSPKYLFRKEGQNVTLSCEQNLNHDAMYWYRQDPGQGLRLIYYSQIVNDFQKGDIAEGYSVSREKKESFPLTVTSAQKNPTAFYLCASSTTGGEKLFFGSGTQLSVL.

The chain recombines TRBV6-4 with TRBJ2-1; D is perhaps TRBD2 (6 bases). The CDR3 is 14 amino acids. Trimming cost V 6 bases and J 7 bases, with 16 bases left between them. Per the germline V gene, CDR1 is MRHNA and CDR2 is SNTAGT. CDR3 in DNA: TGTGCCAGCAGGCCCGAGGGCGGGACGAATGAGCAGTTCTTC. This sequence encodes CASRPEGGTNEQFF.

The chain has TRBV4-2 and TRBJ2-3; tentative D call: TRBD1 (5 bases). Trimming shortened V by 3 bases and J by 0 bases, and 16 bases separated the two germline ends. Germline CDR1 and CDR2: LGHNA and YNFKEQ. This CDR3 is built from 17 residues. The CDR3 protein is CASSQEGYPGSTDTQYF. CDR3 nucleotides: TGTGCCAGCAGCCAGGAAGGATACCCAGGGAGCACAGATACGCAGTATTTT.

V gene TRBV15 combines with J gene TRBJ1-1; TRBD1 matches 11 bases. Per the germline V gene, CDR1 is LNHNV and CDR2 is YYDKDF (reference sequence). CDR3 length equals 15 residues. Germline trimming cut 3 bases from V and 5 bases from J; bases unmatched to any gene: 5. CDR3 sequence: CATSREGTGGTEAFF. Written as DNA, the CDR3 is TGTGCCACCAGCAGGGAAGGGACAGGGGGGACTGAAGCTTTCTTT.

This rearrangement joins TRBV12-5 to TRBJ1-1; D is uncertain. From germline, CDR1 is LGHNT and CDR2 FRNRAP. V was shortened by 6 bases and J by 4 bases, with 12 bases between the two germline ends. The CDR3 is made up of 13 amino acids. CDR3 DNA sequence: TGTGCTAGTGGCAACGGGAGGGTCACTGAAGCTTTCTTT. Its protein product is CASGNGRVTEAFF.

V is TRBV12-3 or TRBV12-4 and J is TRBJ1-1; 7 bases fit TRBD1. This CDR3 region has 13 residues. J gave up 5 bases and V 6 bases, and 6 bases lay outside the gene matches. Here the CDR3 reads CASREQGRTEAFF. The CDR3, as DNA: TGTGCCAGCAGGGAACAGGGGAGGACTGAAGCTTTCTTT.

This clone was counted once. The chain couples TRBV27 to TRBJ1-2; D is unclear. From germline, CDR1 is MNHEY and CDR2 SMNVEV (reference sequence). CDR3 length: 13 amino acids. V lost 3 bases and J lost 11, with 16 bases in between. The CDR3, as DNA: TGTGCCAGCAGTTTCGGACGGGCCGTAGAATACACCTTC. Its translation: CASSFGRAVEYTF.

The chain couples TRBV5-1 to TRBJ1-2; D is unclear. This CDR3 spans 13 amino acids. CDR1 and CDR2 from the germline V gene are SGHRS and YFSETQ. Trimming took 9 bases from V and 0 from J, leaving 12 bases between them. The CDR3 reads CATRPVTNYGYTF. CDR3 coding DNA: TGCGCCACCAGGCCTGTGACTAACTATGGCTACACCTTC.

The J gene is TRBJ2-2, the V gene TRBV19; 9 nucleotides line up with TRBD1. The germline V gene encodes CDR1 LNHDA and CDR2 SQIVND (reference sequence). The CDR3 runs to 20 residues. V shed 3 bases and J 6 bases; nucleotides not matched to a gene: 20. The CDR3 reads CASSILGVPGTGRVAGELFF. CDR3 DNA sequence: TGTGCCAGTAGTATCTTGGGGGTACCCGGGACAGGGCGAGTCGCCGGGGAGCTGTTTTTT.

This sequence joins TRBV2 and TRBJ2-4, with 11 nucleotides matching TRBD2. CDR1 and CDR2 from the germline V gene are SNHLY and FYNNEI. The J segment lost 2 bases and the V segment lost 6 bases, leaving 6 bases of the junction unmatched. The CDR3 runs to 16 residues. CDR3 bases: TGTGCCAGCAGCGAACTAGCGGGAGTCCCCAAAAACATTCAGTACTTC. It encodes CASSELAGVPKNIQYF. Complete variable domain (other parts from reference TRBV2 and TRBJ2-4): EPEVTQTPSHQVTQMGQEVILRCVPISNHLYFYWYRQILGQKVEFLVSFYNNEISEKSEIFDDQFSVERPDGSNFTLKIRSTKLEDSAMYFCASSELAGVPKNIQYFGAGTRLSVL.

This clone was picked up a small number of times. This chain joins TRBV21-1 and TRBJ1-6; the table's TRBD1 call for D was not verified on the DNA. TRBV21-1 constitutes a pseudogene. The CDR3 has 17 residues. The CDR3 DNA is TGTGCCAGCAGCAAAGCGGGCACAGGGGGCGAGGAGCAGCCCCTCCACTTT. Amino acids: CASSKAGTGGEEQPLHF.

V gene TRBV28 combines with J gene TRBJ1-3; D not resolved. Trimming removed 2 bases from V and 0 bases from J, with 11 bases in between. CDR1 MDHEN and CDR2 SYDVKM come from the germline V gene. The CDR3 loop spans 16 amino acids. DNA for the CDR3: TGTGCCAGCAGTTTACCCGGGAGCTACTCTGGAAACACCATATATTTT. Encoded protein: CASSLPGSYSGNTIYF. The complete variable domain, with remaining parts taken from reference TRBV28 and TRBJ1-3, reads DVKVTQSSRYLVKRTGEKVFLECVQDMDHENMFWYRQDPGLGLRLIYFSYDVKMKEKGDIPEGYSVSREKKERFSLILESASTNQTSMYLCASSLPGSYSGNTIYFGEGSWLTVV.

The chain has TRBV27 and TRBJ2-7; possible D gene TRBD2, 6 bases. The CDR3 is 14 residues long. Trimming took off 5 bases at V and 3 bases at J, with 14 bases between the two ends. Per the germline V gene, CDR1 is MNHEY and CDR2 is SMNVEV (reference sequence). The CDR3 DNA sequence: TGTGCCAGCAGTCCGGGGACTCCTAACTACGAGCAGTACTTC. Amino acid sequence: CASSPGTPNYEQYF.

The chain links TRBV11-2 to TRBJ2-1; D unresolved. V dropped 3 bases and J dropped 1 base, with 1 base sitting between them. Per the germline V gene, CDR1 is SGHAT and CDR2 is FQNNGV. The CDR3 contains 12 residues. CDR3 residues: CASSFSYNEQFF. As DNA, the CDR3 is TGTGCCAGCAGCTTTTCCTACAATGAGCAGTTCTTC. The variable domain in full, completed from reference TRBV11-2 and TRBJ2-1, reads EAGVAQSPRYKIIEKRQSVAFWCNPISGHATLYWYQQILGQGPKLLIQFQNNGVVDDSQLPKDRFSAERLKGVDSTLKIQPAKLEDSAVYLCASSFSYNEQFFGPGTRLTVL.

V gene TRBV30 combines with J gene TRBJ1-2; 8 nucleotides match TRBD1. CDR3 length: 15 amino acids. Germline-derived CDR1 and CDR2 are GTSNPN and SVGIG (reference sequence). J was trimmed by 6 bases and V by 0 bases; bases with no gene match: 9. The CDR3 sequence is CAWSVIRGREDGYTF. The CDR3 DNA follows: TGTGCCTGGAGTGTTATCAGGGGGCGCGAAGATGGCTACACCTTC.

The gene calls are TRBV9 and TRBJ2-5; a weak D match, TRBD2 (7 bases). The germline gives CDR1 SGDLS, CDR2 YYNGEE. Deletions cut 1 base from V and 5 bases from J, with 18 bases between. This CDR3 region has 16 residues. The CDR3 spells CASSVSAGGGGETQYF. For the CDR3, the DNA is TGTGCCAGCAGCGTATCTGCCGGCGGGGGCGGGGAGACCCAGTACTTC. Full variable domain (missing parts from reference TRBV9 and TRBJ2-5): DSGVTQTPKHLITATGQRVTLRCSPRSGDLSVYWYQQSLDQGLQFLIQYYNGEERAKGNILERFSAQQFPDLHSELNLSSLELGDSALYFCASSVSAGGGGETQYFGPGTRLLVL.